This T cell receptor beta chain comes out of a study of blood T cell repertoires in COVID-19. Study summary: Samples came from the United States, Italy and Spain, spanning acute and convalescent COVID-19.

This table comes from immunoSEQ multiplex PCR, and its TCRdb copy is limited to in-frame clones, with some not included. Of about 59,000 clones listed, around four fifths are singletons. Trimming removed 0 bases at V and 2 bases at J, with 14 bases between. The germline gives CDR1 LGHDT, CDR2 YNNKEL (reference sequence). The CDR3 is 16 amino acids. This clone was recorded a few times. The clonotype comes from a man at least 80 years old with acute or convalescent COVID-19. The specimen sequenced was peripheral blood. J is TRBJ2-7 and V is TRBV3-1 (or the pseudogene TRBV3-2); D unresolved. The CDR3 sequence is CASSQETSSLTYEQYF. The CDR3 DNA reads TGTGCCAGCAGCCAAGAGACGAGTAGCTTAACCTACGAGCAGTACTTC.